This T cell receptor beta chain was observed in a study of CD8 T cells in Susac syndrome. Whole-study findings and limits: The authors acknowledged that the study's TCR sequencing and HLA analysis involved relatively few individuals.

Concerning this clonotype itself: The antigen is unknown.

The germline V gene encodes CDR1 LGHNA and CDR2 YSLEER. Trimming removed 1 base from V and 1 base from J, with 16 bases in between. The CDR3 runs to 17 residues. Random hexamers primed reverse transcription of roughly 0.5 to 1 ug RNA. TCRdb reprocessed the immunoSEQ multiplex PCR reads with MiXCR, giving one entry per CDR3 protein. The sample holds fewer than 85,000 distinct CDR3 sequences, roughly 94% seen once. Sequencing was carried out using CD8+ T cells from PBMCs. The clonotype was recovered from a human donor with Susac syndrome. The chain is built from TRBV4-3 and TRBJ2-5, with a tentative D call TRBD2 (6 bases). CDR3: CASSQARRDSSQETQYF. The CDR3 DNA follows: TGCGCCAGCAGCCAAGCGCGCCGGGACTCGAGCCAAGAGACCCAGTACTTC.